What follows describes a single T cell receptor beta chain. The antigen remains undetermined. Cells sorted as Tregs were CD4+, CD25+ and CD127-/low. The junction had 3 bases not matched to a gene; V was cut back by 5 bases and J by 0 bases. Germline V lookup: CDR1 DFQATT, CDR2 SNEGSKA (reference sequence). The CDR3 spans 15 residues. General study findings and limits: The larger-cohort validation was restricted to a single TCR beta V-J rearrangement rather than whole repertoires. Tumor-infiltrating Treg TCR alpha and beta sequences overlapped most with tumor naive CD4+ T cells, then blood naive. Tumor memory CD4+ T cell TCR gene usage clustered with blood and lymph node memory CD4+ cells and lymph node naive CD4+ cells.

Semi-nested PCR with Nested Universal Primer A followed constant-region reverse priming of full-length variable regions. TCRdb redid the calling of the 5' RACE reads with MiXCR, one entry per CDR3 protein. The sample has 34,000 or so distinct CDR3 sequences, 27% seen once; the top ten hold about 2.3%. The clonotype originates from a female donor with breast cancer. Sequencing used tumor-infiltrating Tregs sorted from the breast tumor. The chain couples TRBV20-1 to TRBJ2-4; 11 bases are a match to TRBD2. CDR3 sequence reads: CSADGTSGAKNIQYF. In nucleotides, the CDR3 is TGCAGTGCTGATGGGACTAGCGGAGCCAAAAACATTCAGTACTTC.